One and the same sample provided the 25 T cell receptor beta chains below, sequenced in a study of vaccination and CD4 T cells after COVID-19. Sequencing of DNA taken from cultured CD4+ T cells relied on the Oncomine TCR Beta short-read assay. A single record per CDR3 protein comes from TCRdb applying MiXCR to the PCR reads. The table lists around 20,000 distinct CDR3 sequences, about 45% of them singletons, with roughly 14% in the top ten. Their antigen targets remain unknown. Treatment in this sample: approximately nine-day PBMC culture with coronavirus spike peptide pools or control peptides (ViraFEST assay). The sample was cultured CD4+ T cells from blood. These receptors were collected from a human donor with COVID-19.

The chain combines TRBV10-3 with TRBJ2-2; 7 nucleotides match TRBD2. Unmatched junction bases numbered 4, after V lost 4 bases and J lost 8 bases. In germline, CDR1 is ENHRY, CDR2 SYGVKD. The CDR3 has 13 amino acids. CDR3: CAISGEGAGELFF. The DNA of the CDR3 is TGTGCCATCAGTGGGGAGGGTGCGGGGGAGCTGTTTTTT.

This chain uses TRBV2 with TRBJ2-5; 10 bases align to TRBD2. V lost 6 bases and J lost 4; bases outside the gene matches: 11. Germline loops: CDR1 SNHLY, CDR2 FYNNEI. There are 16 residues in the CDR3. CDR3 DNA: TGTGCCAGCAGGCTTAGCGTGGCTAGCGGGGGAGAGACCCAGTACTTC. It codes for CASRLSVASGGETQYF. Variable domain in full (rest from reference TRBV2 and TRBJ2-5): EPEVTQTPSHQVTQMGQEVILRCVPISNHLYFYWYRQILGQKVEFLVSFYNNEISEKSEIFDDQFSVERPDGSNFTLKIRSTKLEDSAMYFCASRLSVASGGETQYFGPGTRLLVL.

The rearrangement uses TRBV19 and TRBJ1-6; D is unresolved. Between the trimmed V and J ends, which lost 8 bases and 9 bases, there was a span of 11 bases. Germline V gives CDR1 LNHDA, CDR2 SQIVND (reference sequence). The CDR3 extends over 12 amino acids. This CDR3 is CASGAYTSPLHF. As DNA, the CDR3 is TGTGCCAGTGGAGCGTACACTTCACCCCTCCACTTT. The full variable domain, completed using reference TRBV19 and TRBJ1-6, is DGGITQSPKYLFRKEGQNVTLSCEQNLNHDAMYWYRQDPGQGLRLIYYSQIVNDFQKGDIAEGYSVSREKKESFPLTVTSAQKNPTAFYLCASGAYTSPLHFGNGTRLTVT.

This clonotype came up a few times. The rearrangement uses TRBV5-4 and TRBJ1-2; TRBD1 matches at 9 bases. Trimming removed 0 bases from V and 4 bases from J; junction bases left unmatched: 4. The germline CDR1 and CDR2 sequences are SGHNT and YYREEE (reference sequence). The CDR3 has 15 residues. As DNA, the CDR3 is TGTGCCAGCAGCTTGGCCCTGGGACAGGGCTATGGCTACACCTTC. Translated, it gives CASSLALGQGYGYTF.

This clonotype has more than one count but fewer than ten. The chain carries TRBV6-5 and TRBJ1-1; D not certain. CDR1 MNHEY and CDR2 SVGAGI come from the germline V gene. The CDR3 spans 15 residues. V lost 0 bases to trimming and J lost 3 bases, with 11 bases between them. The CDR3 sequence: CASSYSGSPDTEAFF. For the CDR3, the DNA is TGTGCCAGCAGTTACTCGGGCTCCCCGGACACTGAAGCTTTCTTT.

This chain links TRBV7-9 with TRBJ1-1; TRBD1 might be the D (6 bases). This CDR3 has 14 amino acids. The V gene's germline CDR1 is SEHNR and CDR2 FQNEAQ (reference sequence). Trimming left V 1 base short and J 5 bases short, with 11 bases between. The CDR3 sequence: CASSLGGGETEAFF. CDR3 DNA sequence: TGTGCCAGCAGCTTAGGAGGGGGAGAAACTGAAGCTTTCTTT. The complete variable domain, with remaining parts taken from reference TRBV7-9 and TRBJ1-1, reads DTGVSQNPRHKITKRGQNVTFRCDPISEHNRLYWYRQTLGQGPEFLTYFQNEAQLEKSRLLSDRFSAERPKGSFSTLEIQRTEQGDSAMYLCASSLGGGETEAFFGQGTRLTVV.

A few counts support this clonotype. The chain employs TRBV6-5 and TRBJ1-2, with a weak D call TRBD1 (5 bases). The V gene's germline CDR1 is MNHEY and CDR2 SVGAGI. CDR3 length equals 15 residues. Trimming took off 0 bases at V and 4 bases at J, with 12 bases between the two ends. The CDR3 DNA follows: TGTGCCAGCAGTTACTCGTCCCCAGGGAGCTATGGCTACACCTTC. Protein: CASSYSSPGSYGYTF.

J is TRBJ2-1 and V is TRBV7-2; D possibly corresponds to TRBD2 (6 bases). There are 13 residues in the CDR3. Trimming pared 4 bases from V and 6 bases from J, leaving 10 bases between. Germline CDR1 and CDR2: SGHTA and FQGNSA. DNA for the CDR3: TGTGCCAGCAGCTCGGGACTCTTCAATGAGCAGTTCTTC. It is translated as CASSSGLFNEQFF.

V is TRBV2 and J is TRBJ2-3; D is uncertain. V lost 2 bases and J 6 bases, leaving 12 bases between the germline ends. CDR1 SNHLY and CDR2 FYNNEI come from the germline V gene. The CDR3 is 14 residues long. The CDR3 region is CASSEYLTSDTQYF. The CDR3 nucleotides are TGTGCCAGCAGTGAATATTTGACTTCTGATACGCAGTATTTT. The entire variable domain, with the rest obtained from reference TRBV2 and TRBJ2-3, is as follows: EPEVTQTPSHQVTQMGQEVILRCVPISNHLYFYWYRQILGQKVEFLVSFYNNEISEKSEIFDDQFSVERPDGSNFTLKIRSTKLEDSAMYFCASSEYLTSDTQYFGPGTRLTVL.

Of note for this clonotype: Here the CDR3 omits its conserved ending phenylalanine or tryptophan, so a read error is the likely source. The chain combines TRBV27 with TRBJ1-6; D remains unclear. The CDR3 covers 14 residues. Trimming removed 5 bases from V and 9 bases from J, with 14 bases in between. In germline, CDR1 is MNHEY, CDR2 SMNVEV (reference sequence). CDR3 bases: TGTGCCAGCAGTCCCTCGGCCATTGTTTCACCCCTCCACTCT. Amino acid sequence: CASSPSAIVSPLHS.

This clonotype was picked up a small number of times. The CDR3 DNA follows: TGTGCCAGCAGCTTGGCCATGCTGTTTTTT. As protein: CASSLAMLFF. The rearrangement joins TRBV5-8 to TRBJ2-2; D remains ambiguous. The V gene lost 0 bases and the J gene lost 13 bases, with 4 bases spanning the gap. The V gene's germline CDR1 is SGHTS and CDR2 YDEGEE. The CDR3 sequence is 10 residues long.

CDR3 loop: CAISDITDTQYF. Here the CDR3 DNA reads TGTGCCATCAGTGACATCACAGATACGCAGTATTTT. The rearrangement joins TRBV10-3 to TRBJ2-3; no reliable D call. The CDR3 is 12 residues long. V dropped 3 bases and J dropped 2 bases, with 3 bases sitting between them. Germline V CDR1 and CDR2: ENHRY, SYGVKD.

J is TRBJ1-2 and V is TRBV18; D remains ambiguous. Germline CDR1 reads KGHSH; CDR2 reads LQKENI. With 3 bases removed from V and 4 bases from J, the gap between germline ends came to 9 bases. This CDR3 is built from 13 residues. The CDR3: CASSPDPVYGYTF. The CDR3 DNA reads as TGTGCCAGCTCACCCGATCCAGTCTATGGCTACACCTTC.

This sequence joins TRBV11-3 and TRBJ2-5, with D perhaps given as TRBD1 or TRBD2 (5 bases each). Germline V gene lookup returns CDR1 SGHNT and CDR2 YENEEA. Deletions cut 0 bases from V and 9 bases from J, with 11 bases between. This CDR3 region has 13 residues. CDR3 nucleotide sequence: TGTGCCAGCAGCTTAGATTTGCGAGGGGCCCAGTACTTC. Its translation: CASSLDLRGAQYF.

V and J are TRBV5-1 and TRBJ2-1; TRBD1 is a possible D gene (5 bases). Germline lookup yields CDR1 SGHRS and CDR2 YFSETQ. Trimming removed 2 bases from V and 4 bases from J, with 13 bases in between. The CDR3 has 15 residues. The CDR3 reads CASSFLIQEYNEQFF. The CDR3 DNA is TGCGCCAGCAGCTTTCTGATACAGGAGTACAATGAGCAGTTCTTC. Looking up the rest from reference TRBV5-1 and TRBJ2-1 gives the full variable domain: KAGVTQTPRYLIKTRGQQVTLSCSPISGHRSVSWYQQTPGQGLQFLFEYFSETQRNKGNFPGRFSGRQFSNSRSEMNVSTLELGDSALYLCASSFLIQEYNEQFFGPGTRLTVL.

This clonotype was observed a handful of times. This chain connects TRBV6-1 to TRBJ2-7; D is possibly TRBD1 or TRBD2 (6 bases each). Looked up from germline, CDR1 is MNHNS and CDR2 is SASEGT. The CDR3 length is 13 residues. V lost 0 bases and J lost 6, with 9 bases in between. The CDR3 is CASSEARGVEQYF. The CDR3 nucleotides read TGTGCCAGCAGTGAAGCGAGGGGGGTCGAGCAGTACTTC.

This clonotype was seen more than once but under ten times. This sequence joins TRBV5-1 and TRBJ1-2; D gene uncertain. This CDR3 is built from 15 residues. Germline V CDR1 and CDR2: SGHRS, YFSETQ. V was shortened by 3 bases and J by 5 bases, with 17 bases between the two germline ends. The CDR3 sequence is CASSSLGTVGYGYTF. CDR3 nucleotide sequence: TGCGCCAGCAGCTCATTAGGAACTGTTGGATATGGCTACACCTTC.

By sample share, this clonotype is medium-sized. The rearrangement joins TRBV7-9 to TRBJ1-4; perhaps TRBD1 as D (6 bases). The germline gives CDR1 SEHNR, CDR2 FQNEAQ (reference sequence). The CDR3 length is 15 residues. V lost 5 bases and J 2 bases, leaving 12 bases between the germline ends. The CDR3 protein is CASSPPGGTNEKLFF. CDR3 coding DNA: TGTGCCAGCAGCCCCCCCGGGGGCACTAATGAAAAACTGTTTTTT.

The rearrangement uses TRBV7-2 and TRBJ2-1; 7 bases fit TRBD1. V gave up 5 bases and J gave up 8 bases; unmatched junction bases: 9. The germline V gene has CDR1 SGHTA and CDR2 FQGNSA. The CDR3 runs to 14 residues. The CDR3 here is CASSARQGTYEQFF. Written as DNA, the CDR3 is TGTGCCAGCAGCGCCCGACAGGGAACGTATGAGCAGTTCTTC. The complete variable domain, with remaining parts taken from reference TRBV7-2 and TRBJ2-1, reads GAGVSQSPSNKVTEKGKDVELRCDPISGHTALYWYRQSLGQGLEFLIYFQGNSAPDKSGLPSDRFSAERTGGSVSTLTIQRTQQEDSAVYLCASSARQGTYEQFFGPGTRLTVL.

V is TRBV28 and J is TRBJ1-5; D gene ambiguous. CDR1 and CDR2 (germline): MDHEN, SYDVKM. The CDR3 runs 14 residues. The V end lost 4 bases, the J end lost 5 bases, and 12 bases lay between the germline ends. CDR3 nucleotide sequence: TGTGCCAGCAGTTCCCCACGAAGGCATCAGCCCCAGCATTTT. The encoded protein is CASSSPRRHQPQHF.

The chain employs TRBV19 and TRBJ1-2, with 7 bases that match TRBD1. The length of the CDR3 is 13 residues. V shed 6 bases and J 6 bases; nucleotides not matched to a gene: 7. Germline V gives CDR1 LNHDA, CDR2 SQIVND (reference sequence). The CDR3 is CASRKETGNGYTF. CDR3 DNA: TGTGCCAGTAGGAAGGAGACAGGGAATGGCTACACCTTC.

This chain uses TRBV9 with TRBJ2-3; D gene ambiguous. From germline, CDR1 is SGDLS and CDR2 YYNGEE. The CDR3 totals 14 residues. The ends were cut back, 4 bases at V and 0 bases at J, with 9 bases in the middle. The chain's CDR3 is CASSSGTSTDTQYF. The DNA for the CDR3 is TGTGCCAGCAGCTCCGGAACTAGCACAGATACGCAGTATTTT.

V gene TRBV11-2 combines with J gene TRBJ1-2; a weak D match, TRBD1 (5 bases). Trimming shortened V by 0 bases and J by 14 bases, and 13 bases separated the two germline ends. Germline assignment: CDR1 SGHAT and CDR2 FQNNGV. This CDR3 is 12 amino acids long. CDR3 region: CASSLDIRGETF. CDR3 in DNA: TGTGCCAGCAGCTTAGATATAAGAGGGGAGACCTTC.

A few counts support this clonotype. V usage is TRBV7-2 and J usage is TRBJ2-5; unclear D gene. CDR1 and CDR2 from the germline V gene are SGHTA and FQGNSA. V lost 6 bases and J 4 bases, leaving 15 bases between the germline ends. There are 14 residues in the CDR3. CDR3 coding DNA: TGTGCCAGCAGGCCCCTGGTCGCTTCAGAGACCCAGTACTTC. Translated, it gives CASRPLVASETQYF.

The J gene is TRBJ2-5, the V gene TRBV20-1, with 9 bases lining up with TRBD1. The CDR3 length is 15 residues. V was pared by 1 base and J by 4 bases, with 7 bases of the junction left unmatched. Germline CDR1 reads DFQATT; CDR2 reads SNEGSKA (reference sequence). DNA of the CDR3: TGCAGTGCTAGAGGGGCGCGGGACAGGGTAGAGACCCAGTACTTC. Its translation is CSARGARDRVETQYF.